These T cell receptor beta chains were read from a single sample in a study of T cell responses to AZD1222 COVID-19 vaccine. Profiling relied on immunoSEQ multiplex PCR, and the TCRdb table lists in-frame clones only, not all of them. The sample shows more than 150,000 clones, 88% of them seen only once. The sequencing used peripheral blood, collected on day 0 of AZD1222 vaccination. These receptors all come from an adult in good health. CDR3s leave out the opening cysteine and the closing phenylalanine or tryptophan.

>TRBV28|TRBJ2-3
ASSARSGPRAYTDTQY
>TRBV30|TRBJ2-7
AWTGPGEQY
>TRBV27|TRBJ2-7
ASSSTGVEQY
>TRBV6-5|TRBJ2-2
ASSYSTSGTGELF
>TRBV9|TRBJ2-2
ASSVDAGFTGELF
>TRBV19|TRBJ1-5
VGEADFNQPQH
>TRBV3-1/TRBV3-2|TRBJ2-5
ASSQGLAGRRETQY
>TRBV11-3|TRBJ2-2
ASKLGTGDTGELF
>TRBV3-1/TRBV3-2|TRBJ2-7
ASSPTSGDYEQY
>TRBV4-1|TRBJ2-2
ASSQGQRGITNTGELF
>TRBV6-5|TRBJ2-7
ASSYTPGTAVYEQY
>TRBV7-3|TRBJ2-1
ASSADRGSYNEQF